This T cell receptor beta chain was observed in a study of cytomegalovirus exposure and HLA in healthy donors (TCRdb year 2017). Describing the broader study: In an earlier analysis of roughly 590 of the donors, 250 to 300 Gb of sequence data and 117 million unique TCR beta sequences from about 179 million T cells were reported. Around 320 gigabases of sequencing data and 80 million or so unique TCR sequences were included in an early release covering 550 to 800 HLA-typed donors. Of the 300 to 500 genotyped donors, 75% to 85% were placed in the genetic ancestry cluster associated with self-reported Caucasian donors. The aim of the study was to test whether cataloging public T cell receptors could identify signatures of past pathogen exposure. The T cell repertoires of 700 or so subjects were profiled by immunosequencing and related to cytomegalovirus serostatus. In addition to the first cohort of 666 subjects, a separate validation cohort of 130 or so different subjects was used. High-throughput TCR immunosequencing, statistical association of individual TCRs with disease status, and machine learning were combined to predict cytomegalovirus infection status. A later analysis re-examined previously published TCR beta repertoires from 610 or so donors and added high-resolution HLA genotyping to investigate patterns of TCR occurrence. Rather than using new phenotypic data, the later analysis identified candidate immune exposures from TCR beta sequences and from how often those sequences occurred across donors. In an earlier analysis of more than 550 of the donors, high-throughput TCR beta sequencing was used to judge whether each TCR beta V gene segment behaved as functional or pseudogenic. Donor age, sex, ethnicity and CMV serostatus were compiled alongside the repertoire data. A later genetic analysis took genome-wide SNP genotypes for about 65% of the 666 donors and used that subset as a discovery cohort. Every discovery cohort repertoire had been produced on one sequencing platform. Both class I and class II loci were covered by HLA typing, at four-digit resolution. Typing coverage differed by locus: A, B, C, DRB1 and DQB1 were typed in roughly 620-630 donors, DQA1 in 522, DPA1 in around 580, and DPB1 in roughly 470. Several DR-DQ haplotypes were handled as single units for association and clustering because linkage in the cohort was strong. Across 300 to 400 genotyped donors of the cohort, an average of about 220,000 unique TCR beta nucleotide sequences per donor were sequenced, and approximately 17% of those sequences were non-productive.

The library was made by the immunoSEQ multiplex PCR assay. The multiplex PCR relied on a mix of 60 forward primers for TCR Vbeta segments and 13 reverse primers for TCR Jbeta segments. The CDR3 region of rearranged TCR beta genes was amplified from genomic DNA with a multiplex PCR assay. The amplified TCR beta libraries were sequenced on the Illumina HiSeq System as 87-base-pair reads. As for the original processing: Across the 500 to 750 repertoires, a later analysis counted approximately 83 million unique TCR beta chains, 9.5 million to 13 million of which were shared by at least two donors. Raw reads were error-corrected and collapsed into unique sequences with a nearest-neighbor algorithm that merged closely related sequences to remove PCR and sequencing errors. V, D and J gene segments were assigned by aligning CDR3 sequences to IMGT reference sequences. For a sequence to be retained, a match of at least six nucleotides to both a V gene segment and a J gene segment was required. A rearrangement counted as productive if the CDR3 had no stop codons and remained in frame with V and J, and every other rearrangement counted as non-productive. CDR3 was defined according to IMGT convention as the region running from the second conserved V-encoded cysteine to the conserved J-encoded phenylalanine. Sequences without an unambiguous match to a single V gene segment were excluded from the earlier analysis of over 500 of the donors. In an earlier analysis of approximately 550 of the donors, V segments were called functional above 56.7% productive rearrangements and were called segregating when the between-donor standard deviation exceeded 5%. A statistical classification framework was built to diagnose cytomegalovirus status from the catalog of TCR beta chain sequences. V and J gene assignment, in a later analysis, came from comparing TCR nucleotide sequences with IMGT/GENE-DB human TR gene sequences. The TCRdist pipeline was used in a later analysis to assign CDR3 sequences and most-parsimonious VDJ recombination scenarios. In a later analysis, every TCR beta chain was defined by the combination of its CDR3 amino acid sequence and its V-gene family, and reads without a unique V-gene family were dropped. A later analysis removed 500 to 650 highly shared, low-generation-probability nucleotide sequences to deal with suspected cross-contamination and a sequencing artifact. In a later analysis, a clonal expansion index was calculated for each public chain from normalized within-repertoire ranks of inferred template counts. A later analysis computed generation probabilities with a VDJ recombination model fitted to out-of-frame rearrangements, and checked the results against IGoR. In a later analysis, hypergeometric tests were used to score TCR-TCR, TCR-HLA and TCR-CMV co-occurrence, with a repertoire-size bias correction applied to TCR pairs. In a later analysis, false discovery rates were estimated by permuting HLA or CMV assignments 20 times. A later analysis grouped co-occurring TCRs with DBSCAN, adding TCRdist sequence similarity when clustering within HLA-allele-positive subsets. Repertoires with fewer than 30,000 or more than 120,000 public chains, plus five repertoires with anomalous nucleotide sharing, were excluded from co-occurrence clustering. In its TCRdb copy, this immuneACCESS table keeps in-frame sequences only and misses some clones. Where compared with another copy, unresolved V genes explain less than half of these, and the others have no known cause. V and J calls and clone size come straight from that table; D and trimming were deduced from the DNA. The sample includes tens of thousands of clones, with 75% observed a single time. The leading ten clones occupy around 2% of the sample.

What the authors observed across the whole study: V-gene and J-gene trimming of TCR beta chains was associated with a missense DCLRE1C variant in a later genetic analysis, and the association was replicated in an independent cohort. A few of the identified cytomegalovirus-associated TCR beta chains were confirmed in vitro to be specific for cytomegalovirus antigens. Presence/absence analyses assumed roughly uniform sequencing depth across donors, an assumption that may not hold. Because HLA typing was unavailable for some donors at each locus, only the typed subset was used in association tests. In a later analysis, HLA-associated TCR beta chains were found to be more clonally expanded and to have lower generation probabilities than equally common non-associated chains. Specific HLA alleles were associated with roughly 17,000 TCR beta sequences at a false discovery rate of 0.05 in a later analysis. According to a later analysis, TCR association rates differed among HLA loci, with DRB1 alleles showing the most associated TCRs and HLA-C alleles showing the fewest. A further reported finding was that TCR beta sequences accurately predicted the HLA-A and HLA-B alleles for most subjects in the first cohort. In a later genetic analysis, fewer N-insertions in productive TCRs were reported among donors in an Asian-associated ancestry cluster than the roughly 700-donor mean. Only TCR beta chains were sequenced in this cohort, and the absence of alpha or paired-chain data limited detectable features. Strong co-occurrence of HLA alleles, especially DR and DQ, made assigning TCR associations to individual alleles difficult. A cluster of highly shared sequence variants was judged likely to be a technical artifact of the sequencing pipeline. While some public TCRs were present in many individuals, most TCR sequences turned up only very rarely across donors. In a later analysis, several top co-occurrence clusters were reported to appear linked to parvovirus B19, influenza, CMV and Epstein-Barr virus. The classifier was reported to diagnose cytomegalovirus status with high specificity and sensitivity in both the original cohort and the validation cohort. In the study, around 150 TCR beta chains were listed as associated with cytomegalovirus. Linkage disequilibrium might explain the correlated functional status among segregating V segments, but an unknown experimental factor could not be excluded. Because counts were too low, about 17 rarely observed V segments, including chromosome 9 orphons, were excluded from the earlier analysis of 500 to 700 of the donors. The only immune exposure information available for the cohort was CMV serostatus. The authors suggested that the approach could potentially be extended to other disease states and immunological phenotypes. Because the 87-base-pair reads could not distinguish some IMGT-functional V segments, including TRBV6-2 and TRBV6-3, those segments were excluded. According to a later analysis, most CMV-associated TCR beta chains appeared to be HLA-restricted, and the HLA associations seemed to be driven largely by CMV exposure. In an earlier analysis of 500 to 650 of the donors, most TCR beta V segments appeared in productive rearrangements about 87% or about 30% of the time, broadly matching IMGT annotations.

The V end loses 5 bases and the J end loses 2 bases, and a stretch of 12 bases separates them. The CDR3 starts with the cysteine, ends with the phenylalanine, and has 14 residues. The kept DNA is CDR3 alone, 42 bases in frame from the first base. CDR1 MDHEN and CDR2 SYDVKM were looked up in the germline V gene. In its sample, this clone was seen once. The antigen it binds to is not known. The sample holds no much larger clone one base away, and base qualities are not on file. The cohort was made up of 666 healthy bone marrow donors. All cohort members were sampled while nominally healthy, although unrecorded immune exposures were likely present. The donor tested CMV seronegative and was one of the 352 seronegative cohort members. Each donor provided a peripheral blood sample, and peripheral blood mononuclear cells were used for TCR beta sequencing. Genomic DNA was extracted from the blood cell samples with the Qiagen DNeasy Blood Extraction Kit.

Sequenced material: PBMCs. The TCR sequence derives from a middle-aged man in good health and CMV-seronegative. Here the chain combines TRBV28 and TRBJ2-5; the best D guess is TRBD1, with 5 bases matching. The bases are TGTGCCAGCAGTACTCAGGGAACACAAGAGACCCAGTACTTC. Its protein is CASSTQGTQETQYF.